This T cell receptor (beta chain) was identified in a study of T cell responses to AZD1222 COVID-19 vaccine. At the level of the study: Doses given second, at about 4 or about 12 weeks, were pooled.

CDR1 and CDR2 (germline): SEHNR, FQNEAQ (reference sequence). This CDR3 contains 14 residues. V lost 7 bases and J 5 bases, leaving 17 bases between the germline ends. Clones were sequenced by immunoSEQ multiplex PCR, and TCRdb holds only the in-frame ones, with some missing. The sample shows around 130,000 clones, 93% of them seen only once. The specimen comprised peripheral blood, sampled on day 0 of AZD1222 vaccination. The chain combines TRBV7-9 with TRBJ1-1, with D hard to call. This sequence originates from an adult in good health. The CDR3 here is CASTQREGYTEAFF. In DNA, the CDR3 is TGTGCCAGCACCCAAAGGGAGGGATATACTGAAGCTTTCTTT. The full variable domain, in which reference TRBV7-9 and TRBJ1-1 provide the parts outside the CDR3, is DTGVSQNPRHKITKRGQNVTFRCDPISEHNRLYWYRQTLGQGPEFLTYFQNEAQLEKSRLLSDRFSAERPKGSFSTLEIQRTEQGDSAMYLCASTQREGYTEAFFGQGTRLTVV.